The 20 T cell receptor beta chains presented below share a single source sample, sequenced in a study of CD8 T cells in ankylosing spondylitis. TCRdb independently ran MiXCR on the 5' RACE reads; one entry per CDR3 protein. The table records tens of thousands of distinct CDR3 sequences, 6% of them present only once. Sequenced sample: blood, either unsorted or a sorted T cell fraction (not recorded which). The receptors stem from a male donor with ankylosing spondylitis or in good health (not recorded which).

Many counts were recorded for this clonotype. The rearrangement links TRBV20-1 to TRBJ1-1; 7 bases align to TRBD1. Per germline, CDR1 DFQATT and CDR2 SNEGSKA (reference sequence). Germline trimming cut 4 bases from V and 8 bases from J; bases unmatched to any gene: 1. CDR3 length equals 10 residues. This CDR3 is CSAKQGEAFF. The CDR3 nucleotides are TGCAGTGCTAAACAGGGGGAAGCTTTCTTT.

Many counts were recorded for this clonotype. This chain connects TRBV29-1 to TRBJ2-4; 15 bases fit TRBD2. The CDR3 sequence is 14 residues long. Per the germline V gene, CDR1 is SQVTM and CDR2 is ANQGSEA. V shed 6 bases and J 6 bases; nucleotides not matched to a gene: 3. The CDR3 nucleotides read TGCAGCGTGGGACTAGCGGGGGGACGAAACATTCAGTACTTC. It yields the protein CSVGLAGGRNIQYF.

The V gene is TRBV7-9, the J gene TRBJ1-1, with 7 bases aligning to TRBD1. With 6 bases clipped from V and 5 bases from J, the junction kept 6 bases outside the gene matches. The length of the CDR3 is 13 residues. Germline lookup yields CDR1 SEHNR and CDR2 FQNEAQ (reference sequence). The CDR3 spells CASRGTAQTEAFF. The CDR3 nucleotides are TGTGCCAGCAGAGGGACAGCACAAACTGAAGCTTTCTTT.

This clonotype was picked up many times. The chain carries TRBV5-1 and TRBJ2-4, with TRBD1 as a possible D gene (6 bases). Germline values: CDR1 SGHRS, CDR2 YFSETQ. The V end was cut by 4 bases, the J end by 8 bases, with 19 bases between. This CDR3 contains 15 residues. The CDR3: CASSRNRTRGDIQYF. CDR3 DNA sequence: TGCGCCAGCAGCCGAAATCGAACCAGGGGCGACATTCAGTACTTC.

There are many counts of this clonotype. The chain couples TRBV4-3 to TRBJ2-7; 7 nucleotides line up with TRBD1. The junction had 9 bases not matched to a gene; V was cut back by 4 bases and J by 3 bases. This CDR3 contains 15 residues. Per the germline V gene, CDR1 is LGHNA and CDR2 is YSLEER. The CDR3: CASSRDRDPLYEQYF. In DNA form, the CDR3 reads TGCGCCAGCAGCCGAGACAGGGACCCCCTCTACGAGCAGTACTTC.

This clonotype was counted many times. This rearrangement joins TRBV12-3 or TRBV12-4 to TRBJ2-5, with 11 bases fitting TRBD2. This CDR3 contains 17 residues. Trimming cost V 4 bases and J 5 bases; bases outside gene matches: 12. The CDR3 spells CASSSVTPGLAAETQYF. The CDR3, as DNA: TGTGCCAGCAGTTCCGTCACCCCGGGACTAGCGGCGGAGACCCAGTACTTC.

This clonotype was counted at least ten times. The chain links TRBV4-1 to TRBJ2-2; 7 positions match TRBD2. In germline, CDR1 is MGHRA, CDR2 YSYEKL. CDR3 length: 16 amino acids. After removal of 4 bases from V and 2 bases from J, the junction contained 7 bases not matched to a gene. The chain's CDR3 is CASSPQAGRNTGELFF. The DNA for the CDR3 is TGCGCCAGCAGCCCCCAAGCGGGACGCAACACCGGGGAGCTGTTTTTT.

This clonotype has at least ten counts. This sequence joins TRBV6-1 and TRBJ2-1; D may be TRBD2 (5 bases). V shed 1 base and J shed 9 bases, with 7 bases lying between them. Looked up from germline, CDR1 is MNHNS and CDR2 is SASEGT. CDR3 length equals 12 residues. The CDR3 DNA follows: TGTGCCAGCAGTGAAGGGACTGCTGAGCAGTTCTTC. It yields the protein CASSEGTAEQFF.

This clonotype ranks as medium-sized (0.01 to 0.1%). The chain is built from TRBV29-1 and TRBJ2-7; TRBD1 matches at 10 bases. Germline V CDR1 and CDR2: SQVTM, ANQGSEA. Unmatched junction bases numbered 6, after V lost 6 bases and J lost 4 bases. There are 13 residues in the CDR3. The CDR3 nucleotides are TGCAGCGTCGGGACAGGGGAGGGATACGAGCAGTACTTC. Its protein is CSVGTGEGYEQYF.

This clonotype appeared many times. This chain links TRBV19 with TRBJ2-2, with TRBD2 identical over 12 bases. The CDR3 runs 17 residues. V dropped 2 bases and J dropped 7; count of bases not matched to a gene: 8. Germline V gene lookup returns CDR1 LNHDA and CDR2 SQIVND (reference sequence). In DNA form, the CDR3 reads TGTGCCAGTAGTATATCGACTAGCGGGAGATCGGACGGGGAGCTGTTTTTT. Encoded protein: CASSISTSGRSDGELFF.

Ten or more counts support this clonotype. The CDR3 DNA is TGCGCCAGCAGCTTGGGACAGACTCCCTCCTACGAGCAGTACTTC. Encoded protein: CASSLGQTPSYEQYF. This chain connects TRBV5-1 to TRBJ2-7; possible D gene TRBD1, 5 bases. This CDR3 has 15 residues. Trimming took 0 bases from V and 0 from J, leaving 10 bases between them. Germline V gene lookup returns CDR1 SGHRS and CDR2 YFSETQ. Drawing the rest from reference TRBV5-1 and TRBJ2-7, the complete variable domain is KAGVTQTPRYLIKTRGQQVTLSCSPISGHRSVSWYQQTPGQGLQFLFEYFSETQRNKGNFPGRFSGRQFSNSRSEMNVSTLELGDSALYLCASSLGQTPSYEQYFGPGTRLTVT.

This sequence joins TRBV6-2 or TRBV6-3 and TRBJ2-1, with a possible D match to TRBD2 (6 bases). V gave up 0 bases and J gave up 9 bases, with 15 bases separating them. From germline, CDR1 is MNHEY and CDR2 SVGEGT. This CDR3 region has 15 residues. The DNA of the CDR3 is TGTGCCAGCAGTTACTCTAGCGGCGGGGTAGGTGAGCAGTTCTTC. Its protein is CASSYSSGGVGEQFF.

This clonotype came up many times. This chain uses TRBV20-1 with TRBJ2-2; unclear D gene. This CDR3 region has 13 residues. Germline CDR1 reads DFQATT; CDR2 reads SNEGSKA (reference sequence). Trimming stripped 6 bases from V and 0 bases from J, with 8 bases between. CDR3 residues: CSALGPNTGELFF. For the CDR3, the DNA is TGCAGTGCCCTCGGGCCGAACACCGGGGAGCTGTTTTTT.

There are many counts of this clonotype. The chain joins TRBV4-2 to TRBJ2-6, with 11 positions matching TRBD2. CDR1 and CDR2 from the germline V gene are LGHNA and YNFKEQ. The CDR3 consists of 18 residues. Trimming at V came to 0 bases and at J to 3 bases, leaving 4 bases not matched to a gene. CDR3: CASSQDRLAGGGANVLTF. The CDR3 coding sequence is TGTGCCAGCAGCCAAGATCGCCTAGCGGGGGGTGGGGCCAACGTCCTGACTTTC.

This clonotype has at least ten counts. The CDR3 reads CASSETLSGGINEQFF. CDR3 nucleotide sequence: TGTGCCAGCAGCGAAACCCTTAGCGGGGGTATAAATGAGCAGTTCTTC. The J gene is TRBJ2-1, the V gene TRBV7-3, with 9 bases matching TRBD2. The CDR3 loop spans 16 amino acids. CDR1 and CDR2 (germline): SGHTA, FQGTGA. After removal of 5 bases from V and 7 bases from J, the junction contained 12 bases not matched to a gene.

Many counts were recorded for this clonotype. This sequence joins TRBV5-1 and TRBJ1-5; no clear D. Per the germline V gene, CDR1 is SGHRS and CDR2 is YFSETQ. Trimming shortened V by 0 bases and J by 1 base, and 11 bases separated the two germline ends. The CDR3 contains 16 residues. CDR3 loop: CASSLDPRTSNQPQHF. In DNA, the CDR3 is TGCGCCAGCAGCTTGGATCCCAGAACGAGCAATCAGCCCCAGCATTTT. The full variable domain, completed using reference TRBV5-1 and TRBJ1-5, is KAGVTQTPRYLIKTRGQQVTLSCSPISGHRSVSWYQQTPGQGLQFLFEYFSETQRNKGNFPGRFSGRQFSNSRSEMNVSTLELGDSALYLCASSLDPRTSNQPQHFGDGTRLSIL.

This clonotype was detected many times. The gene calls are TRBV2 and TRBJ1-1; D may be TRBD1 (5 bases). The CDR3 runs to 15 residues. The V gene's germline CDR1 is SNHLY and CDR2 FYNNEI. V was clipped by 4 bases and J by 6 bases, with 18 bases between them. The CDR3 nucleotides are TGTGCCAGCAGTGCAAGTCATTGGGGCCGGGCTGAAGCTTTCTTT. Protein sequence: CASSASHWGRAEAFF.

The table lists this clonotype with many counts. The V call is TRBV5-1, the J call TRBJ2-7, with a weak D call TRBD2 (7 bases). The CDR3 totals 12 residues. Trimming pared 3 bases from V and 6 bases from J, leaving 10 bases between. The germline V gene encodes CDR1 SGHRS and CDR2 YFSETQ. The CDR3 loop is CASSSGGPEQYF. The CDR3 DNA follows: TGCGCCAGCAGCTCGGGGGGCCCCGAGCAGTACTTC.

This clonotype was found many times. V is TRBV11-2 and J is TRBJ2-1; D possibly corresponds to TRBD2 (6 bases). Per the germline V gene, CDR1 is SGHAT and CDR2 is FQNNGV. The CDR3 sequence is 14 residues long. V was cut by 2 bases and J by 6 bases, with 11 bases left in between. DNA of the CDR3: TGTGCCAGCAGCTTATTGCGGGGAGGCAATGAGCAGTTCTTC. This encodes CASSLLRGGNEQFF.

This clonotype was recorded at least ten times. V usage is TRBV4-2 and J usage is TRBJ2-3; 9 bases fit TRBD2. Trimming cost V 0 bases and J 9 bases; bases outside gene matches: 10. Per germline, CDR1 LGHNA and CDR2 YNFKEQ. The CDR3 sequence is 16 residues long. The chain's CDR3 is CASSQDAGGAGETQYF. CDR3 sequence (DNA): TGTGCCAGCAGCCAAGATGCGGGGGGGGCCGGGGAGACGCAGTATTTT.